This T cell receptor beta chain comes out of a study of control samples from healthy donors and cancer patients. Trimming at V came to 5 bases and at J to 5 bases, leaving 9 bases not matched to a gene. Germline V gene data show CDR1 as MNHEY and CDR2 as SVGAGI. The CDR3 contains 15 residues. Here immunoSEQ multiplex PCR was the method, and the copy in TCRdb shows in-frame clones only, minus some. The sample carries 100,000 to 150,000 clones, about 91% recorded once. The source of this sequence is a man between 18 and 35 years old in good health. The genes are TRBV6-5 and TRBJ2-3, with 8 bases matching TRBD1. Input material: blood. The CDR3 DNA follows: TGTGCCAGCAGTAGGGGTAGACAGGGGCAAGATACGCAGTATTTT. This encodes CASSRGRQGQDTQYF.